The 5 T cell receptor beta chains below were found in one sample sequenced in a study of CD8 T cells in ankylosing spondylitis. Their target antigens are unknown. TCRdb recomputed calls from the 5' RACE reads with MiXCR, one row per CDR3 protein. The profile shows 500,000 to 550,000 distinct CDR3 sequences, about 12% of them singletons. Findings of the study overall: What seemed typical of ankylosing spondylitis blood was a TCR beta motif built from several highly homologous variants.

What was sequenced was blood, either unsorted or a sorted T cell fraction (not recorded which). The receptors were sampled from a male donor with ankylosing spondylitis.

This clonotype was seen a few times. The chain combines TRBV20-1 with TRBJ1-3, with 7 bases matching TRBD1. V trimming: 3 bases; J trimming: 6 bases; junction bases outside the gene matches: 8. The CDR3 is 14 amino acids. Per germline, CDR1 DFQATT and CDR2 SNEGSKA (reference sequence). The CDR3 bases are TGCAGTGCTAGGATCCCCCAGGGGGTAAACACCATATATTTT. Translating gives CSARIPQGVNTIYF.

The V gene is TRBV5-1, the J gene TRBJ2-2; 14 positions match TRBD2. The germline gives CDR1 SGHRS, CDR2 YFSETQ. The CDR3 consists of 16 residues. The trim removed 4 bases at V and 9 bases at J, leaving 8 bases unmatched. CDR3 residues: CASSIAGTSGSRELFF. The CDR3 DNA sequence: TGCGCCAGCAGCATAGCCGGGACTAGCGGGAGTCGGGAGCTGTTTTTT.

This chain uses TRBV30 with TRBJ1-1; tentative D call: TRBD1 (6 bases). The V gene's germline CDR1 is GTSNPN and CDR2 SVGIG (reference sequence). Deletions cut 3 bases from V and 3 bases from J, with 11 bases between. This CDR3 is built from 13 residues. CDR3 nucleotide sequence: TGTGCCTGGAGCCTACAGGGCCACACTGAAGCTTTCTTT. Translated: CAWSLQGHTEAFF.

This sequence joins TRBV3-1 and TRBJ2-1; TRBD2 might be the D (6 bases). The CDR3 runs to 16 residues. V gave up 2 bases and J gave up 9 bases, with 20 bases separating them. Germline CDR1 and CDR2: LGHDT and YNNKEL (reference sequence). This CDR3 reads CASSQFGGTGTGEQFF. In nucleotides, the CDR3 is TGTGCCAGCAGCCAATTCGGGGGAACTGGAACCGGTGAGCAGTTCTTC.

This clonotype appeared a few times. This sequence joins TRBV5-4 and TRBJ1-2; TRBD1 is a possible D gene (5 bases). Germline CDR1 reads SGHNT; CDR2 reads YYREEE (reference sequence). Trimming cost V 2 bases and J 4 bases, with 12 bases left between them. The CDR3 contains 14 residues. CDR3 in amino acids: CASSFQWTIYGYTF. The CDR3 DNA reads TGTGCCAGCAGCTTTCAATGGACAATCTATGGCTACACCTTC.